This T cell receptor (beta chain) was captured by sequencing in a study of T cell changes during pregnancy in multiple sclerosis. The repertoire was sequenced with immunoSEQ multiplex PCR; TCRdb's copy has only in-frame clones and lacks some. The repertoire holds more than 95,000 clones, with around nine tenths as singletons. Germline CDR1 MGHRA, CDR2 YSYEKL. V was clipped by 5 bases and J by 0 bases, with 8 bases between them. The CDR3 is 13 residues long. This TCR came from a female donor with multiple sclerosis, enrolled in a pregnancy study. J is TRBJ2-7 and V is TRBV4-1; the D is unclear. The sequencing here drew on peripheral blood, taken after pregnancy. CDR3 in amino acids: CASSARSSYEQYF. The CDR3 DNA sequence: TGCGCCAGCAGCGCGCGAAGCTCCTACGAGCAGTACTTC.